The 16 T cell receptor beta chains below all came from one sample that was sequenced in a study of blood T cell repertoires in COVID-19 (dated by TCRdb to about 2020). Library prep was done by the immunoSEQ multiplex PCR assay. TCRdb took this table from immuneACCESS and kept in-frame rearrangements with V and J called. Such tables lack part of the clones; where checked against another copy, unresolved V genes explain under half of the gap, and the rest is unexplained. This sample gives more than 200,000 clones in total; approximately 80% of them show up just once. The top ten hold nearly 9% of the sample. Source material: peripheral blood. The source is a man aged 80 or over with acute or convalescent COVID-19.

This chain joins TRBV11-2 and TRBJ2-3; D is unresolved. V lost 1 base and J lost 2, with 7 bases in between. This CDR3 comprises 14 residues. Germline values: CDR1 SGHAT, CDR2 FQNNGV. CDR3 sequence: CASSLGAATDTQYF. The DNA of the CDR3 is TGTGCCAGCAGCTTAGGGGCAGCCACAGATACGCAGTATTTT.

The V gene is TRBV9, the J gene TRBJ1-1; 7 bases map to TRBD1. This CDR3 has 14 residues. Trimming cost V 0 bases and J 5 bases; bases outside gene matches: 4. CDR1 and CDR2 (germline): SGDLS, YYNGEE. For the CDR3, the DNA is TGTGCCAGCAGCGTAGAGACAGGGAAGACTGAAGCTTTCTTT. Protein product: CASSVETGKTEAFF.

The count of this clone is one. The V gene is TRBV19, the J gene TRBJ2-7; a weak D match, TRBD1 (5 bases). With 4 bases removed from V and 3 bases from J, the gap between germline ends came to 22 bases. The CDR3 has 17 amino acids. Germline values: CDR1 LNHDA, CDR2 SQIVND (reference sequence). CDR3 protein: CASSTRLTVQGIYEQYF. The CDR3, as DNA: TGTGCCAGTAGTACGCGATTGACAGTTCAGGGTATCTACGAGCAGTACTTC.

V usage is TRBV24-1 and J usage is TRBJ2-1; D perhaps matches TRBD2 (6 bases). CDR1 KGHDR and CDR2 SFDVKD come from the germline V gene. V was clipped by 3 bases and J by 0 bases, with 17 bases between them. CDR3 length equals 18 residues. CDR3 nucleotides: TGTGCCACCAGTGATCCCAGTCTCGGAGGGACCTCCTACAATGAGCAGTTCTTC. Its protein product is CATSDPSLGGTSYNEQFF.

This clone appeared a single time. The chain employs TRBV18 and TRBJ1-3; no firm D call. The CDR3 sequence is 15 residues long. Germline V lookup: CDR1 KGHSH, CDR2 LQKENI. The germline V and J ends were trimmed by 6 bases and 0 bases, with 12 bases remaining between them. The CDR3 region has the DNA TGTGCCAGCTCTCCGGACGGACTCTCTGGAAACACCATATATTTT. Translated: CASSPDGLSGNTIYF.

The chain is built from TRBV5-4 and TRBJ1-1; possibly TRBD1 for D (5 bases). Trimming removed 2 bases at V and 5 bases at J, with 7 bases between. This CDR3 has 12 residues. Germline loops: CDR1 SGHNT, CDR2 YYREEE (reference sequence). CDR3 loop: CASSFRGTEAFF. The CDR3 DNA is TGTGCCAGCAGCTTTAGGGGAACTGAAGCTTTCTTT.

The V call is TRBV5-1, the J call TRBJ1-2; TRBD1 matches at 8 bases. V was pared by 5 bases and J by 3 bases, with 9 bases of the junction left unmatched. The germline CDR1 and CDR2 sequences are SGHRS and YFSETQ. The CDR3 has 15 amino acids. CDR3 bases: TGCGCCAGCAGGCCCCCGGACAGGGCAGACTATGGCTACACCTTC. Its protein is CASRPPDRADYGYTF.

The chain links TRBV18 to TRBJ2-2; possible D gene TRBD1, 5 bases. V was shortened by 3 bases and J by 5 bases, with 16 bases between the two germline ends. CDR3 size: 16 residues. Germline V gene data show CDR1 as KGHSH and CDR2 as LQKENI. The CDR3 spells CASSPGLQVGTGELFF. As DNA, the CDR3 is TGTGCCAGCTCACCGGGGTTACAGGTCGGAACCGGGGAGCTGTTTTTT.

The chain carries TRBV7-9 and TRBJ1-4; TRBD1 agrees at 8 bases. This CDR3 is built from 15 residues. Germline V gene data show CDR1 as SEHNR and CDR2 as FQNEAQ (reference sequence). V trimming: 5 bases; J trimming: 8 bases; junction bases outside the gene matches: 10. This chain's CDR3 is CASSPRTGRREKLFF. In DNA, the CDR3 is TGTGCCAGCAGCCCGAGGACAGGGCGGCGGGAAAAACTGTTTTTT. The full variable domain, in which reference TRBV7-9 and TRBJ1-4 provide the parts outside the CDR3, is DTGVSQNPRHKITKRGQNVTFRCDPISEHNRLYWYRQTLGQGPEFLTYFQNEAQLEKSRLLSDRFSAERPKGSFSTLEIQRTEQGDSAMYLCASSPRTGRREKLFFGSGTQLSVL.

This chain links TRBV5-1 with TRBJ1-2; D is uncertain. The CDR3 is 14 residues long. Trimming shortened V by 0 bases and J by 0 bases, and 6 bases separated the two germline ends. Germline loops: CDR1 SGHRS, CDR2 YFSETQ. For the CDR3, the DNA is TGCGCCAGCAGCTTGGACGGAGCTAACTATGGCTACACCTTC. It is translated as CASSLDGANYGYTF.

The J gene is TRBJ2-7, the V gene TRBV6-2 or TRBV6-3; 10 nucleotides line up with TRBD2. Trimming took 0 bases from V and 2 from J; bases not matched to a gene: 4. CDR1 and CDR2 from the germline V gene are MNHEY and SVGEGT. This CDR3 has 16 residues. In DNA form, the CDR3 reads TGTGCCAGCAGTTACTCGGGGACTAGCGACCCCTACGAGCAGTACTTC. Residues: CASSYSGTSDPYEQYF.

The gene calls are TRBV5-4 and TRBJ1-1; no firm D call. This CDR3 is 15 amino acids long. The V end lost 4 bases, the J end lost 1 base, and 14 bases lay between the germline ends. CDR1 and CDR2 from the germline V gene are SGHNT and YYREEE (reference sequence). CDR3 residues: CASSPRRSRNTEAFF. CDR3 DNA sequence: TGTGCCAGCAGCCCCCGGAGGTCCAGGAACACTGAAGCTTTCTTT.

The chain uses TRBV28 and TRBJ2-3, with 8 bases matching TRBD1. The CDR3 is 15 residues long. Germline V gene lookup returns CDR1 MDHEN and CDR2 SYDVKM. The trim removed 7 bases at V and 3 bases at J, leaving 9 bases unmatched. Here the CDR3 reads CASISQGAGTDTQYF. The DNA of the CDR3 is TGTGCCAGCATCTCCCAGGGGGCCGGGACAGATACGCAGTATTTT. The full variable domain, its missing parts supplied by reference TRBV28 and TRBJ2-3, is DVKVTQSSRYLVKRTGEKVFLECVQDMDHENMFWYRQDPGLGLRLIYFSYDVKMKEKGDIPEGYSVSREKKERFSLILESASTNQTSMYLCASISQGAGTDTQYFGPGTRLTVL.

The chain recombines TRBV7-9 with TRBJ2-1; 10 positions match TRBD2. This CDR3 is built from 15 residues. The germline gives CDR1 SEHNR, CDR2 FQNEAQ (reference sequence). Trimming at V came to 3 bases and at J to 4 bases, leaving 3 bases not matched to a gene. The CDR3 reads CASSFNSGGYNEQFF. The CDR3 DNA is TGTGCCAGCAGCTTTAATAGCGGGGGGTACAATGAGCAGTTCTTC.

V usage is TRBV24-1 and J usage is TRBJ1-5, with D unresolved. Trimming stripped 2 bases from V and 0 bases from J, with 10 bases between. Germline CDR1 KGHDR, CDR2 SFDVKD. The CDR3 runs to 16 residues. CDR3 protein: CATSDSRRYSNQPQHF. In DNA form, the CDR3 reads TGTGCCACCAGTGATTCTCGGCGGTATAGCAATCAGCCCCAGCATTTT.

V and J are TRBV6-5 and TRBJ2-7; 11 nucleotides match TRBD2. V lost 6 bases, J lost 5 bases, and 6 bases stayed unmatched. The CDR3 runs to 14 residues. Germline V CDR1 and CDR2: MNHEY, SVGAGI. The CDR3 region is CASSSTSGAHEQYF. The CDR3 DNA follows: TGTGCCAGCAGCTCGACTAGCGGGGCCCACGAGCAGTACTTC.